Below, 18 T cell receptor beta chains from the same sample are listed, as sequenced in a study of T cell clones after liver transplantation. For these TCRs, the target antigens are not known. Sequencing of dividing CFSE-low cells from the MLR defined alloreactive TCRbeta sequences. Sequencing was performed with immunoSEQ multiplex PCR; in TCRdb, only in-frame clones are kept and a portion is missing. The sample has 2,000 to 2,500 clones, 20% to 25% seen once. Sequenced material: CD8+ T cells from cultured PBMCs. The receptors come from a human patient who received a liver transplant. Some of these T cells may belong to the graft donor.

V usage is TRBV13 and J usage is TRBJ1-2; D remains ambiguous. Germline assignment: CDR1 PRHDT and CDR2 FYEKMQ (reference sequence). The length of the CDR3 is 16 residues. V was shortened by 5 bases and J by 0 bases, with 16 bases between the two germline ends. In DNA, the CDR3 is TGTGCCAGCAGCGAAGGTGGTACAGCCGCTAACTATGGCTACACCTTC. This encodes CASSEGGTAANYGYTF.

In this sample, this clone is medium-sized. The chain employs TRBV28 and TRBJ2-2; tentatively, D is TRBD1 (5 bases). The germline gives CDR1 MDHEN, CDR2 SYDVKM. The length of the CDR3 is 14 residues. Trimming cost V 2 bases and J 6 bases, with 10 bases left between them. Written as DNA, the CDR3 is TGTGCCAGCAGTTTAGCAGGGTTTGCCGGGGAGCTGTTTTTT. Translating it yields CASSLAGFAGELFF.

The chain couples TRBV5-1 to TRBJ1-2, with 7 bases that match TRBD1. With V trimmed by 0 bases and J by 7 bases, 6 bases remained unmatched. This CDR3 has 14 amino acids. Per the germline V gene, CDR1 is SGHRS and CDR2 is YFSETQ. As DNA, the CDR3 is TGCGCCAGCAGCTTGGACAGGGGTAGGGGTGGCTACACCTTC. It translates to CASSLDRGRGGYTF.

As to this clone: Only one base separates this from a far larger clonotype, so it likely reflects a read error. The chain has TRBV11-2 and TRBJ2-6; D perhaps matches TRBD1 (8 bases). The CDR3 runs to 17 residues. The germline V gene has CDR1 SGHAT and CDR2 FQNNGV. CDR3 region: CASGGGQVISEANVLTF. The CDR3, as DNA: TGTGCCAGCGGGGGGGGACAGGTTATCTCTGAGGCCAACGTCCTGACTTTC.

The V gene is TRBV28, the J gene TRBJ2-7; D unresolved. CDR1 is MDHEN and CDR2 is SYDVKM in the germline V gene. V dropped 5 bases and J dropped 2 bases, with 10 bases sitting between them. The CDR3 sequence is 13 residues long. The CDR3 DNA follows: TGTGCCAGCAGTCCGCCGTCGCCCTACGAGCAGTACTTC. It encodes CASSPPSPYEQYF.

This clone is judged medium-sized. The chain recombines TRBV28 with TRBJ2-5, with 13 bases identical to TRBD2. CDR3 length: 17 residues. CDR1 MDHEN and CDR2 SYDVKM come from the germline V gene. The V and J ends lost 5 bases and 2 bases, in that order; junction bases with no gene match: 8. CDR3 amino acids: CASSKPGLAGIQETQYF. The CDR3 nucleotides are TGTGCCAGCAGTAAACCGGGACTAGCGGGGATACAAGAGACCCAGTACTTC.

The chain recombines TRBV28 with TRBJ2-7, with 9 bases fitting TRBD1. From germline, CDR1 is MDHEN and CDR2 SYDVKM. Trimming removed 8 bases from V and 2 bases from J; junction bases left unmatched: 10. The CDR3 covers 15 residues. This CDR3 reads CASRLGGTGTYEQYF. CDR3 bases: TGTGCCAGCCGCCTGGGCGGGACAGGGACCTACGAGCAGTACTTC.

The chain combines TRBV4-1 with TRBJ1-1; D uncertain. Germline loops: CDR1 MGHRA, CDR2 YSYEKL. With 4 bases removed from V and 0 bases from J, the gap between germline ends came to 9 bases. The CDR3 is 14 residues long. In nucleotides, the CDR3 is TGCGCCAGCAGCCGGAACCGGGTGAACACTGAAGCTTTCTTT. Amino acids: CASSRNRVNTEAFF.

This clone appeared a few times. The CDR3 nucleotides are TGTGCCAGTAGTTTGGGACAGATTAGCACAGATACGCAGTATTTT. This gives the protein CASSLGQISTDTQYF. The V gene is TRBV19, the J gene TRBJ2-3, with TRBD1 matching over 7 bases. This CDR3 has 15 amino acids. The ends lost 5 bases at V and 0 bases at J; junction bases unmatched: 5. The germline V gene has CDR1 LNHDA and CDR2 SQIVND (reference sequence).

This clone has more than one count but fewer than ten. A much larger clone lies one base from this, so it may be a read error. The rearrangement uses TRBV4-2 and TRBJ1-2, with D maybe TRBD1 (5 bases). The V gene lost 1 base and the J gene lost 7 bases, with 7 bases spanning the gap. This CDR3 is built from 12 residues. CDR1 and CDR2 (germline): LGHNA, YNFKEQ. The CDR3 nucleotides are TGTGCCAGCAGCCAAGGAGGGGCTGGCTACACCTTC. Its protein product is CASSQGGAGYTF.

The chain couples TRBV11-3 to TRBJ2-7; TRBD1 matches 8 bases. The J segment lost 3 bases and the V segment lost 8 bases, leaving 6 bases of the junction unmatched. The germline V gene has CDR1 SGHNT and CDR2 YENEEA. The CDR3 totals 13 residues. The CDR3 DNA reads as TGTGCCAGCGCGACGGGACAGGACTACGAGCAGTACTTC. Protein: CASATGQDYEQYF.

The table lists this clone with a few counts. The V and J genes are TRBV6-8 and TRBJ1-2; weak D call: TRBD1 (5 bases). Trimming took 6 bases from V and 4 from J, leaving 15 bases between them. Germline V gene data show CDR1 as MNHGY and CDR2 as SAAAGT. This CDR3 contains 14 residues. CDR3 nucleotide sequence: TGTGCCAGCAGGTCTTCAGGGAGCCCCTATGGCTACACCTTC. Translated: CASRSSGSPYGYTF.

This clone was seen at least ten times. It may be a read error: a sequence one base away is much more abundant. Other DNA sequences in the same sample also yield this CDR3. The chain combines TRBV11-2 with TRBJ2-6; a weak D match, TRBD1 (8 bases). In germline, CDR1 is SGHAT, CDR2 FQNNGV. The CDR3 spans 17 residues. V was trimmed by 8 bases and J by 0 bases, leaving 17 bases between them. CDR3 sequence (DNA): TGTGCCAGCGGGGGGGGACAGGTTAGCTCTGGGGCCAACGTCCTGACTTTC. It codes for CASGGGQVSSGANVLTF.

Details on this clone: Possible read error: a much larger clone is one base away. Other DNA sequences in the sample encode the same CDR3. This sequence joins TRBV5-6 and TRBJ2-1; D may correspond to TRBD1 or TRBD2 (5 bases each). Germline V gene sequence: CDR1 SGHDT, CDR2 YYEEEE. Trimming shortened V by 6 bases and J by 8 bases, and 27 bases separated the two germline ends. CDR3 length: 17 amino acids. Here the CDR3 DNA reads TGTGCCAGCACCTCAGTGGGGCGAGTGGGGGAAGAGGATGAGCAGTTCTTC. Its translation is CASTSVGRVGEEDEQFF.

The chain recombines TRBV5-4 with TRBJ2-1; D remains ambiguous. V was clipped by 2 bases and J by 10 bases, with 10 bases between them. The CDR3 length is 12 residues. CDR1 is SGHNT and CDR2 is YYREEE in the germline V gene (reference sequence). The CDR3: CASSLAVPEQFF. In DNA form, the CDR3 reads TGTGCCAGCAGCTTAGCCGTTCCAGAGCAGTTCTTC.

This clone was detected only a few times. In DNA form, the CDR3 reads TGTGCCAGCAGTTACCGGGGAGCCGGGGAGCTGTTTTTT. Encoded protein: CASSYRGAGELFF. The V call is TRBV6-5, the J call TRBJ2-2, with a possible D match to TRBD2 (5 bases). The V end was cut by 2 bases, the J end by 6 bases, with 7 bases between. CDR3 length equals 13 residues. The germline CDR1 and CDR2 sequences are MNHEY and SVGAGI.

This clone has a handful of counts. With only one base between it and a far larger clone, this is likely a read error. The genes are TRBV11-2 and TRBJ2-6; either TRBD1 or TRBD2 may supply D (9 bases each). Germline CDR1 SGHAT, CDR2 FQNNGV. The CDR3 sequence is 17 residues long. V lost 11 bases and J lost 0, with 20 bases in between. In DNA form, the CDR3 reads TGTGCCCGCGGGGGGGGACAGGGTATCTCTGGGGCCAACGTCCTGACTTTC. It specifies CARGGGQGISGANVLTF.

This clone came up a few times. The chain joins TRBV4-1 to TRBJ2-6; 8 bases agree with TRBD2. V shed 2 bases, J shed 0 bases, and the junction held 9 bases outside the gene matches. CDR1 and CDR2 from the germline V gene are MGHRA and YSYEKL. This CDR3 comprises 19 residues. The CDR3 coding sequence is TGCGCCAGCAGCCAAATGTATGCGGGGGGTATCTCTGGGGCCAACGTCCTGACTTTC. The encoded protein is CASSQMYAGGISGANVLTF.